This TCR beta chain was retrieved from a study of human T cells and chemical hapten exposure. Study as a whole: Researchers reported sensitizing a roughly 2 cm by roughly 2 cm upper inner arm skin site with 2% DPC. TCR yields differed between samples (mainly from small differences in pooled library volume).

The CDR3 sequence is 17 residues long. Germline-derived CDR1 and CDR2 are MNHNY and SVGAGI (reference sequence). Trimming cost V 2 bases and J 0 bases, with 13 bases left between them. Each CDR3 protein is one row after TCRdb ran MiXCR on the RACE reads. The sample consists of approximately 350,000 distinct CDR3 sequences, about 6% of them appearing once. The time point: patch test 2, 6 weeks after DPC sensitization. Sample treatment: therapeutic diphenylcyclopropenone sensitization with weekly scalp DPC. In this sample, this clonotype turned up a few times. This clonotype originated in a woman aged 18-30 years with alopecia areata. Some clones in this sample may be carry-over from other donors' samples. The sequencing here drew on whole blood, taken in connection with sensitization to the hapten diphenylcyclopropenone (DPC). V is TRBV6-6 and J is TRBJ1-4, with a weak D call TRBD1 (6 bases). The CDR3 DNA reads TGTGCCAGCAGTTACCGCGGGACACCTACAACTAATGAAAAACTGTTTTTT. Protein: CASSYRGTPTTNEKLFF.